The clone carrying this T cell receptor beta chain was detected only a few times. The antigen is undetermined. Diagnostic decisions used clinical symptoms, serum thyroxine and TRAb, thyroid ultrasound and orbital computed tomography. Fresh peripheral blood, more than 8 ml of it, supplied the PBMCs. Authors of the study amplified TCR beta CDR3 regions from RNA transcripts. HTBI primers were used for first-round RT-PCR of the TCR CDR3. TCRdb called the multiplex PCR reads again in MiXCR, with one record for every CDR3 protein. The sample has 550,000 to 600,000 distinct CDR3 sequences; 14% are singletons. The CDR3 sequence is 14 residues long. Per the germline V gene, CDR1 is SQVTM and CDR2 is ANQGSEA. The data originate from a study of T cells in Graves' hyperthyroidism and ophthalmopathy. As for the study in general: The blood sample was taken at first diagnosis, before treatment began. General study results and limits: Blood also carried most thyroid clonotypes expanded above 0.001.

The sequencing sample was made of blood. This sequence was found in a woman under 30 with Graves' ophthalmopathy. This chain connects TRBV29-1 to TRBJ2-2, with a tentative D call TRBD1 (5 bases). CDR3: CSATGRANTGELFF. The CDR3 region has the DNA TGCAGTGCTACAGGCCGCGCGAACACCGGGGAGCTGTTTTTT.